This TCR beta chain was recorded in a study of sequential checkpoint blockade in melanoma. Sequencing used immunoSEQ multiplex PCR; TCRdb keeps in-frame clones, though not all of them. Counted here are fewer than 40,000 clones, nearly 90% occurring once; the ten biggest clones make up under 15%. With V trimmed by 0 bases and J by 1 base, 1 base remained unmatched. Germline values: CDR1 SGHAT, CDR2 FQNNGV. The CDR3 spans 16 residues. Treatment given: randomized to nivolumab then ipilimumab (arm A) or the reverse (arm B). Material: CD8+ T cells sorted from blood (inferred from file names), obtained from a patient given nivolumab and ipilimumab in sequence. The chain links TRBV11-2 to TRBJ1-5; 9 positions agree with TRBD1. This sequence originates from a human donor with melanoma. In DNA, the CDR3 is TGTGCCAGCAGCTTAGAGGGACAGGGCAGCAATCAGCCCCAGCATTTT. As protein: CASSLEGQGSNQPQHF. Together with reference TRBV11-2 and TRBJ1-5, the CDR3 gives the full variable domain: EAGVAQSPRYKIIEKRQSVAFWCNPISGHATLYWYQQILGQGPKLLIQFQNNGVVDDSQLPKDRFSAERLKGVDSTLKIQPAKLEDSAVYLCASSLEGQGSNQPQHFGDGTRLSIL.